This TCR beta chain stems from a study of response to subunit inactivated influenza vaccine. Study-wide findings and caveats: Authors suggested each seasonal influenza vaccination recruits few new T cells.

With regard to this clonotype: Its target is unknown.

Trimming stripped 3 bases from V and 3 bases from J, with 11 bases between. CDR1 and CDR2 (germline): SGHNT, YENEEA. This CDR3 contains 14 residues. A single record per CDR3 protein comes from TCRdb applying MiXCR to the RT-PCR reads. The repertoire holds hundreds of thousands of distinct CDR3 sequences, with about 25% as singletons. The V call is TRBV11-3, the J call TRBJ1-1, with D hard to call. This receptor was taken from a man aged 45-65 years who received an inactivated influenza vaccine. This specimen was CD4+ T cells sorted from PBMCs, taken less than 6 days after vaccination. The CDR3 DNA follows: TGTGCCAGCAGCTTTTCGGGTGTGGACACTGAAGCTTTCTTT. Its protein product is CASSFSGVDTEAFF.